Below, one TCR beta chain is given with its context. These data are taken from a study of blood T cell repertoires in COVID-19. Original analysis: Amplification from reference gene primers served as the basis for estimated nucleated cell counts. The repertoire was sequenced with immunoSEQ multiplex PCR; TCRdb's copy has only in-frame clones and lacks some. V, J and clone size derive from that table, while D and trimming were established from the DNA sequence. This sample has some 150,000 clones, with 65% to 85% found just once. Between the trimmed V and J ends, which lost 1 base and 3 bases, there was a span of 10 bases. Germline-derived CDR1 and CDR2 are SNHLY and FYNNEI. This CDR3 has 15 residues.

Source material: peripheral blood. The clonotype was recovered from a man between 60 and 75 years old with active or convalescent COVID-19. This chain uses TRBV2 with TRBJ2-1; a weak D match, TRBD2 (5 bases). CDR3 protein: CASSEGREHYNEQFF. CDR3 DNA sequence: TGTGCCAGCAGTGAAGGACGGGAACACTACAATGAGCAGTTCTTC.